This T cell receptor beta chain appears in the sequencing data of a study of type 1 regulatory T cells. In TCRdb, the reads were re-called with MiXCR into one record per CDR3 protein. The data show under 85,000 distinct CDR3 sequences, approximately 47% seen once. Trimming cost V 0 bases and J 7 bases; bases outside gene matches: 4. Per the germline V gene, CDR1 is DFQATT and CDR2 is SNEGSKA (reference sequence). The CDR3 is 15 amino acids. About this clonotype itself: Its specificity is unknown.

This receptor was identified in a human donor in good health. V gene TRBV20-1 combines with J gene TRBJ2-1, with 12 bases lining up with TRBD2. What was sequenced was cultured non-Tr1 T cells, either the whole culture or a sorted T cell fraction (not recorded which). CDR3 loop: CSARDTTSGGNEQFF. CDR3 nucleotides: TGCAGTGCTAGAGATACCACTAGCGGGGGGAATGAGCAGTTCTTC.